The clone carrying this T cell receptor (beta chain) was detected a few times. The data were obtained in a study of cytomegalovirus exposure and HLA in healthy donors. CDR1 and CDR2 (germline): SEHNR, FQNEAQ (reference sequence). The trim removed 5 bases at V and 7 bases at J, leaving 6 bases unmatched. This CDR3 region has 14 residues. Primers included in the PCR were 60 Vbeta and 13 Jbeta primers. Some clones are missing from TCRdb's copy, which holds only in-frame ones; the method was immunoSEQ multiplex PCR. The sample shows about 150,000 clones, roughly three quarters of them seen only once. The source material was PBMCs. The clonotype comes from a man younger than 40 in good health and CMV-seropositive. This chain connects TRBV7-9 to TRBJ2-7; 12 bases line up with TRBD2. DNA for the CDR3: TGTGCCAGCAGCACTAGCGGGGGGATGGGGGAGCAGTACTTC. Its translation is CASSTSGGMGEQYF.